This T cell receptor beta chain was observed in a study of shared clonotypes between healthy human individuals. In the study overall: The composition of the donors was two women and a few men aged 18 to 49.

Genomic DNA came from 90 million or so PBMCs in unsorted samples. Trimming took off 4 bases at V and 0 bases at J, with 11 bases between the two ends. Per germline, CDR1 SGHDT and CDR2 YYEEEE. This CDR3 has 15 residues. Clones were read by immunoSEQ multiplex PCR, and TCRdb kept only the in-frame ones, dropping some. The sample has about 460,000 clones, roughly three quarters seen once. Sequencing was carried out using PBMCs. This clonotype was obtained from a woman in her forties in good health. Some clones in this sample may be carry-over from other donors' samples. This sequence joins TRBV5-6 and TRBJ1-3; D possibly corresponds to TRBD1 (5 bases). As DNA, the CDR3 is TGTGCCAGCAGCCCGGGGCCGAACTCTGGAAACACCATATATTTT. It specifies CASSPGPNSGNTIYF.